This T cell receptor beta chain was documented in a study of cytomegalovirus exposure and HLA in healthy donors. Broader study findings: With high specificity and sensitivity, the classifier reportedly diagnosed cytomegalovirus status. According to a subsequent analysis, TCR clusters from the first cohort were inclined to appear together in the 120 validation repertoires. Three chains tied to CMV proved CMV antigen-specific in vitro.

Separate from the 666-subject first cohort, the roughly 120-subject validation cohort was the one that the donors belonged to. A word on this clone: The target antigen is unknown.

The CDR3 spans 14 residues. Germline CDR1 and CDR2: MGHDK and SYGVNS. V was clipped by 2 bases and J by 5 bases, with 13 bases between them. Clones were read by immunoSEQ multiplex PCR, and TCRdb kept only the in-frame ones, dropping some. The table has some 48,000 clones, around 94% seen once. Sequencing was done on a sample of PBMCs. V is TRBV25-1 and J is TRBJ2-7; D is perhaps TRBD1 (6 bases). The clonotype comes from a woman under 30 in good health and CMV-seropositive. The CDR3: CASSELWQGHEQYF. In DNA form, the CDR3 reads TGTGCCAGCAGTGAACTCTGGCAGGGGCACGAGCAGTACTTC.